Listed below are T cell receptor beta chains from one sample, sequenced in a study of blood T cells in healthy people across ages. TCRdb passed the 5' RACE reads through MiXCR, listing each CDR3 protein once. The sample lists some 1,000,000 distinct CDR3 sequences; 25% were seen once. The same data also went into a second study, on T cells of mothers and their children.

The sequencing sample was made of blood. The receptors stem from a girl aged 2 to 10 in good health. CDR3s include the opening cysteine and the closing phenylalanine or tryptophan. Fields, in order: clone size, D gene, J gene, V gene, CDR3 protein, CDR3 DNA. A D gene is named only where the DNA matches it firmly. Not all rows give a size; the values are once, few, many and, for expanded clones, a class.

clone_size: many
d_call: -
j_call: TRBJ1-1
v_call: TRBV12-3/TRBV12-4
cdr3_aa: CASSLGATEAFF
cdr3_nt: TGCGCCAGCAGCTTGGGGGCCACTGAAGCTTTCTTT

clone_size: -
d_call: TRBD2
j_call: TRBJ2-7
v_call: TRBV27
cdr3_aa: CASSSTGTSGFSYEQYF
cdr3_nt: TGTGCCAGCAGTTCCACCGGGACTAGCGGATTTTCCTACGAGCAGTACTTC

clone_size: -
d_call: -
j_call: TRBJ1-2
v_call: TRBV29-1
cdr3_aa: CSVEDPYGYTF
cdr3_nt: TGCAGCGTTGAAGATCCCTATGGCTACACCTTC

clone_size: few
d_call: TRBD2
j_call: TRBJ2-7
v_call: TRBV27
cdr3_aa: CASMGQGGPYEQYF
cdr3_nt: TGTGCCAGCATGGGGCAGGGAGGGCCCTACGAGCAGTACTTC

clone_size: few
d_call: TRBD1
j_call: TRBJ2-3
v_call: TRBV5-8
cdr3_aa: CASSPGTESTDTQYF
cdr3_nt: TGTGCCAGCAGCCCCGGGACAGAAAGCACAGATACGCAGTATTTT

clone_size: few
d_call: -
j_call: TRBJ1-1
v_call: TRBV7-9
cdr3_aa: CASRATQGTNTEAFF
cdr3_nt: TGTGCCAGCAGGGCAACTCAGGGGACCAACACTGAAGCTTTCTTT

clone_size: -
d_call: TRBD1
j_call: TRBJ2-7
v_call: TRBV7-8
cdr3_aa: CASSLYDRVYEQYF
cdr3_nt: TGTGCCAGCAGCTTATATGACAGGGTCTACGAGCAGTACTTC

clone_size: many
d_call: TRBD1
j_call: TRBJ2-5
v_call: TRBV29-1
cdr3_aa: CSVESLGAHGQGQETQYF
cdr3_nt: TGCAGCGTTGAATCACTGGGGGCGCATGGACAGGGACAGGAGACCCAGTACTTC

clone_size: -
d_call: -
j_call: TRBJ2-1
v_call: TRBV20-1
cdr3_aa: CSAGDGYEQFF
cdr3_nt: TGCAGTGCTGGGGACGGGTATGAGCAGTTCTTC

clone_size: -
d_call: -
j_call: TRBJ1-1
v_call: TRBV14
cdr3_aa: CASSLLEGMNTEAFF
cdr3_nt: TGTGCCAGCAGCCTCCTAGAGGGGATGAACACTGAAGCTTTCTTT

clone_size: few
d_call: -
j_call: TRBJ2-3
v_call: TRBV7-9
cdr3_aa: CASGLTDTGPTDTQYF
cdr3_nt: TGTGCCAGCGGCTTAACGGATACTGGGCCCACAGATACGCAGTATTTT

clone_size: few
d_call: -
j_call: TRBJ2-3
v_call: TRBV18
cdr3_aa: CASSDPDTDTQYF
cdr3_nt: TGTGCCAGCTCGGACCCTGACACAGATACGCAGTATTTT